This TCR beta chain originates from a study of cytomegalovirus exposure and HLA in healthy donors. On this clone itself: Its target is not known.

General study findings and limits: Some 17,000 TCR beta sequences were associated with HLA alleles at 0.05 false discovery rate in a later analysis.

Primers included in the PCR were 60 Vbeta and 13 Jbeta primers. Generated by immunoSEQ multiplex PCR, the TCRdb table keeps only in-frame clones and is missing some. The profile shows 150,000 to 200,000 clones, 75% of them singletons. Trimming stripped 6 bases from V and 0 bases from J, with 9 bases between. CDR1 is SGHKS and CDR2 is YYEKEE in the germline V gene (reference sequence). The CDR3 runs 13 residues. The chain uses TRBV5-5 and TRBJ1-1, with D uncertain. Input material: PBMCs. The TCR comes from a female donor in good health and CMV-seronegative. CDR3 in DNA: TGTGCCAGCATATCGGTAATGAACACTGAAGCTTTCTTT. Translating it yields CASISVMNTEAFF.